Below are 10 T cell receptor beta chains sequenced from a single sample in a study of shared clonotypes between healthy human individuals. The method was immunoSEQ multiplex PCR; TCRdb's version includes in-frame clones alone and lacks a portion of them. The table records about 2 million clones, over 85% of them present only once. Naive CD8 cells, CD45RO-negative and positively selected for CCR7, excluded terminally differentiated effector memory CD45RA+ cells. Material: naive CD8+ T cells sorted from blood. These receptors were collected from a man aged 18 to 30 in good health.

The chain joins TRBV10-1 to TRBJ2-7; 11 bases map to TRBD1. CDR1 is WNHNN and CDR2 is SYGVQD in the germline V gene (reference sequence). V lost 6 bases and J lost 4; bases outside the gene matches: 2. The CDR3 length is 13 residues. DNA for the CDR3: TGCGCCAGCAGCGGGACAGGGGGTTACGAGCAGTACTTC. This gives the protein CASSGTGGYEQYF.

The rearrangement links TRBV30 to TRBJ2-5, with D maybe TRBD2 (5 bases). Trimming removed 7 bases from V and 2 bases from J, with 17 bases in between. Germline lookup yields CDR1 GTSNPN and CDR2 SVGIG (reference sequence). This CDR3 is 14 amino acids long. DNA for the CDR3: TGTGCCTCCGCTTCGGGTTCGGGGCAAGAGACCCAGTACTTC. Translated: CASASGSGQETQYF.

The V and J genes are TRBV5-4 and TRBJ2-3; perhaps TRBD2 as D (7 bases). The CDR3 is made up of 17 amino acids. V was clipped by 0 bases and J by 4 bases, with 18 bases between them. In germline, CDR1 is SGHNT, CDR2 YYREEE (reference sequence). The CDR3 here is CASSLAAGAVSPDTQYF. Here the CDR3 DNA reads TGTGCCAGCAGCTTGGCGGCGGGGGCGGTTTCCCCAGATACGCAGTATTTT.

This rearrangement joins TRBV2 to TRBJ1-2; perhaps TRBD1 as D (5 bases). Trimming removed 0 bases from V and 0 bases from J, with 11 bases in between. The germline gives CDR1 SNHLY, CDR2 FYNNEI. This CDR3 is 16 amino acids long. As DNA, the CDR3 is TGTGCCAGCAGTGAAGCCGAGGACAATACTAACTATGGCTACACCTTC. Protein sequence: CASSEAEDNTNYGYTF.

This rearrangement joins TRBV2 to TRBJ1-4; 7 bases are a match to TRBD1. V lost 6 bases and J lost 2; bases outside the gene matches: 6. This CDR3 region has 15 residues. Looked up from germline, CDR1 is SNHLY and CDR2 is FYNNEI. The CDR3 loop is CASRLDRDTNEKLFF. In DNA form, the CDR3 reads TGTGCCAGCAGACTAGACAGGGACACTAATGAAAAACTGTTTTTT.

The V gene is TRBV13, the J gene TRBJ2-1; perhaps TRBD2 as D (6 bases). Per germline, CDR1 PRHDT and CDR2 FYEKMQ (reference sequence). The ends were cut back, 6 bases at V and 4 bases at J, with 10 bases in the middle. This CDR3 is built from 13 residues. The CDR3 bases are TGTGCCAGCAGGCCTAGCGTTTACAATGAGCAGTTCTTC. Amino acids: CASRPSVYNEQFF.

The chain couples TRBV29-1 to TRBJ1-2, with D perhaps matching TRBD1 (5 bases). This CDR3 spans 13 amino acids. Germline-derived CDR1 and CDR2 are SQVTM and ANQGSEA. V was shortened by 3 bases and J by 5 bases, with 13 bases between the two germline ends. The CDR3 sequence is CSVDLGASYGYTF. In DNA form, the CDR3 reads TGCAGCGTTGATCTCGGGGCGTCGTATGGCTACACCTTC.

The chain links TRBV5-6 to TRBJ1-1; D not resolved. The germline V and J ends were trimmed by 0 bases and 2 bases, with 8 bases remaining between them. Looked up from germline, CDR1 is SGHDT and CDR2 is YYEEEE. This CDR3 is built from 14 residues. The CDR3: CASSLEQLNTEAFF. The CDR3 nucleotides read TGTGCCAGCAGCTTGGAACAGCTAAACACTGAAGCTTTCTTT.

The rearrangement joins TRBV7-6 to TRBJ2-5, with D possibly TRBD1 on 7 matching bases. The V end was cut by 1 base, the J end by 5 bases, with 17 bases between. The germline gives CDR1 SGHVS, CDR2 FNYEAQ. The CDR3 runs to 16 residues. The CDR3 nucleotides read TGTGCCAGCAGCTTAGGGGCGGCAGGGGGGCGGGAGACCCAGTACTTC. Translated: CASSLGAAGGRETQYF. Complete variable domain (other parts from reference TRBV7-6 and TRBJ2-5): GAGVSQSPRYKVTKRGQDVALRCDPISGHVSLYWYRQALGQGPEFLTYFNYEAQQDKSGLPNDRFSAERPEGSISTLTIQRTEQRDSAMYRCASSLGAAGGRETQYFGPGTRLLVL.

CDR3 loop: CASSPSGERGSTEAFF. CDR3 DNA sequence: TGCGCCAGCAGCCCCTCGGGGGAGAGGGGTAGCACTGAAGCTTTCTTT. This chain links TRBV4-1 with TRBJ1-1; TRBD1 might be the D (5 bases). CDR3 size: 16 residues. V lost 4 bases and J 4 bases, leaving 19 bases between the germline ends. Germline V gives CDR1 MGHRA, CDR2 YSYEKL.